This TCR beta chain came from a study of T cells in Graves' hyperthyroidism and ophthalmopathy. For the study at large: Upon initial diagnosis and before any treatment, peripheral blood was collected. The study's findings and limits: Ophthalmopathy was identified by the model a median about 6.8 months ahead of onset.

CDR3 size: 16 residues. Looked up from germline, CDR1 is SQVTM and CDR2 is ANQGSEA. The V gene end was trimmed by 0 bases and the J gene end by 4 bases; junction bases not matched to a gene: 10. This clonotype was detected ten times or more. Its matching antigen is unknown. TCR beta CDR3 regions were amplified from RNA. The HTBI primer set drove a first-round RT-PCR of the TCR CDR3. TCRdb reprocessed the multiplex PCR reads with MiXCR, giving one entry per CDR3 protein. The repertoire holds 330,000 or so distinct CDR3 sequences, with 15% to 20% as singletons. The TCR comes from a woman between 40 and 50 years old with Graves' ophthalmopathy. The genes are TRBV29-1 and TRBJ2-7; 9 positions agree with TRBD1. Specimen: blood. CDR3 amino acids: CSVEDLSGTGMYEQYF. The DNA for the CDR3 is TGCAGCGTTGAAGACTTATCCGGGACAGGGATGTACGAGCAGTACTTC.